A selection of T cell receptor beta chains follows, all from one sample in a study of blood T cell repertoires in COVID-19. Measured with immunoSEQ multiplex PCR; TCRdb has only the in-frame clones, and not every one. Among a few hundred thousand clones, approximately 86% were seen once, and the ten largest hold almost 2%. Sequences were obtained from peripheral blood. The source is a man between 25 and 39 years old with active or convalescent COVID-19. Each CDR3 is given with its conserved first and last residue. D genes are given only for firm matches. Some rows mark clone size as missing; the rest say once, few, many or name a class of expanded clone.

TRBV5-1	few	-	TRBJ1-1	CASSNLQGSDTEAFF	TGCGCCAGCAGCAACTTACAGGGATCTGACACTGAAGCTTTCTTT
TRBV4-1	-	-	TRBJ1-3	CASSPTSTNSGNTIYF	TGCGCCAGCAGCCCCACCTCTACCAACTCTGGAAACACCATATATTTT
TRBV19	few	-	TRBJ2-7	CASSIGSGNSYEQYF	TGTGCCAGTAGTATAGGTTCGGGGAACTCCTACGAGCAGTACTTC
TRBV19	-	TRBD1	TRBJ2-7	CASRGGQGSSYEQYF	TGTGCCAGTAGAGGGGGACAGGGAAGCTCCTACGAGCAGTACTTC
TRBV28	-	TRBD1	TRBJ1-3	CASSQTGGVDTIYF	TGTGCCAGCAGTCAAACAGGGGGGGTGGACACCATATATTTT
TRBV6-4	-	-	TRBJ1-1	CASSRGGLLNTEAFF	TGTGCCAGCAGCCGGGGAGGACTCTTGAACACTGAAGCTTTCTTT
TRBV9	once	-	TRBJ1-1	CASSVSGGMEAFF	TGTGCCAGCAGCGTAAGCGGGGGAATGGAAGCTTTCTTT
TRBV4-1	-	TRBD1	TRBJ1-4	CASSQAGTGEKLFF	TGCGCCAGCAGCCAAGCCGGGACAGGTGAAAAACTGTTTTTT
TRBV6-5	-	TRBD1	TRBJ1-1	CASNQQGSSNTEAFF	TGTGCCAGCAACCAACAGGGGTCGTCGAACACTGAAGCTTTCTTT
TRBV6-5	once	-	TRBJ2-7	CATTNRGTASYEQYF	TGTGCCACTACCAACCGGGGGACAGCATCCTACGAGCAGTACTTC
TRBV4-3	-	TRBD1	TRBJ1-2	CASSQDSVGTEYLANYGYTF	TGCGCCAGCAGCCAAGATAGTGTCGGGACAGAGTACCTCGCTAACTATGGCTACACCTTC
TRBV10-1	-	-	TRBJ1-6	CATQAYRGGSPLHF	TGCGCCACCCAAGCCTACCGTGGAGGGTCACCCCTCCACTTT
TRBV18	-	-	TRBJ1-2	CASSPRSDKGFGYTF	TGTGCCAGCTCACCACGGTCGGACAAGGGTTTTGGCTACACCTTC
TRBV9	-	-	TRBJ2-7	CASSVGVAGYEQYF	TGTGCCAGCAGCGTAGGCGTAGCTGGGTACGAGCAGTACTTC
TRBV27	-	-	TRBJ1-1	CASSLDRMNTEAFF	TGTGCCAGCAGTTTAGACAGGATGAACACTGAAGCTTTCTTT
TRBV19	-	TRBD1	TRBJ1-5	CASSMGQLANQPQHF	TGTGCCAGTAGTATGGGACAGCTCGCGAATCAGCCCCAGCATTTT
TRBV7-2	-	TRBD1	TRBJ2-1	CASSSRSGTGYNEQFF	TGTGCCAGCAGCTCAAGATCCGGGACAGGGTACAATGAGCAGTTCTTC
TRBV3-1/TRBV3-2	-	-	TRBJ1-6	CASSLVWGGLDSPLHF	TGTGCCAGCAGCCTAGTTTGGGGGGGGCTTGATTCACCCCTCCACTTT
TRBV6-5	few	-	TRBJ1-1	CASSNTPNTEAFF	TGTGCCAGCAGCAACACACCGAACACTGAAGCTTTCTTT
TRBV19	-	-	TRBJ2-2	CASRTTDARRGELFF	TGTGCCAGTAGGACGACTGACGCCCGGCGCGGGGAGCTGTTTTTT
TRBV5-5	once	-	TRBJ1-5	CASSLQGSYQSLTQHF	TGTGCCAGCAGCTTGCAGGGATCCTATCAATCATTGACCCAGCATTTT
TRBV6-2/TRBV6-3	-	-	TRBJ1-6	CASSYRGAYNSPLHF	TGTGCCAGCAGTTACAGGGGCGCCTATAATTCACCCCTCCACTTT
TRBV4-2	once	TRBD2	TRBJ2-3	CASSQERGGGDTQYF	TGTGCCAGCAGCCAAGAGCGGGGGGGCGGGGATACGCAGTATTTT
TRBV6-5	-	TRBD2	TRBJ2-1	CASRLAGGDVLGQFF	TGTGCCAGCAGATTAGCGGGGGGAGACGTACTTGGGCAGTTCTTC
TRBV5-4	-	TRBD2	TRBJ2-7	CASSLGGLAGEQYF	TGTGCCAGCAGCTTGGGGGGACTAGCGGGCGAGCAGTACTTC
TRBV4-3	-	TRBD1	TRBJ1-2	CASSFGGTGEVYGYTF	TGCGCCAGCAGCTTTGGGGGCACAGGGGAGGTCTATGGCTACACCTTC
TRBV11-2	once	-	TRBJ1-2	CASSSLNHRNYGYTF	TGTGCCAGCAGCTCCCTAAATCACAGAAACTATGGCTACACCTTC
TRBV5-5	-	TRBD1	TRBJ1-3	CASSLLWTGDGNTIYF	TGTGCCAGCAGCTTGTTATGGACAGGGGATGGAAACACCATATATTTT
TRBV5-1	-	TRBD2	TRBJ2-5	CASSRGVQEQETQYF	TGCGCCAGCAGCCGGGGGGTACAGGAACAAGAGACCCAGTACTTC
TRBV7-8	few	-	TRBJ2-7	CASIKTVTSYEQYF	TGTGCCAGCATCAAGACAGTCACCTCCTACGAGCAGTACTTC
TRBV10-2	-	TRBD2	TRBJ2-3	CASGAGGLFTDTQYF	TGCGCCAGCGGAGCGGGGGGCCTTTTCACAGATACGCAGTATTTT
TRBV5-6	-	TRBD1	TRBJ1-5	CASSSLGGTGISQPQHF	TGTGCCAGCAGCTCCCTGGGGGGGACAGGGATCAGTCAGCCCCAGCATTTT
TRBV7-2	-	-	TRBJ2-1	CASSLPRGAQYNEQFF	TGTGCCAGCAGCTTACCCCGGGGGGCGCAATACAATGAGCAGTTCTTC
TRBV27	-	TRBD2	TRBJ2-5	CASSLSTWGEGQYF	TGTGCCAGCAGTTTATCGACTTGGGGGGAGGGCCAGTACTTC
TRBV30	-	-	TRBJ1-1	CAWSTDSEAFF	TGTGCCTGGAGTACGGACTCTGAAGCTTTCTTT
TRBV15	-	-	TRBJ2-5	CATSRSRGGAWETQYF	TGTGCCACCAGCAGGTCTAGGGGGGGGGCTTGGGAGACCCAGTACTTC
TRBV5-1	-	TRBD2	TRBJ2-4	CASSTTSGGAKNIQYF	TGCGCCAGCAGCACGACTAGCGGGGGAGCCAAAAACATTCAGTACTTC
TRBV11-2	few	-	TRBJ1-4	CASSFVTGAQVATNEKLFF	TGTGCCAGCAGCTTTGTTACAGGCGCCCAAGTTGCAACTAATGAAAAACTGTTTTTT
TRBV7-9	few	-	TRBJ1-2	CASSQTVDYGYTF	TGTGCCAGCAGTCAGACAGTTGACTATGGCTACACCTTC
TRBV7-9	-	TRBD1	TRBJ1-4	CASSSLGQGLGEKLFF	TGTGCCAGCAGCTCACTTGGACAGGGGTTGGGAGAAAAACTGTTTTTT
TRBV9	-	TRBD1	TRBJ1-1	CASSGWTGDMGNTEAFF	TGTGCCAGCAGCGGATGGACAGGGGACATGGGGAACACTGAAGCTTTCTTT
TRBV19	-	TRBD2	TRBJ2-1	CASSGLAGGPFNEQFF	TGTGCCAGTAGCGGACTAGCGGGGGGGCCTTTCAATGAGCAGTTCTTC
TRBV27	-	-	TRBJ1-1	CASSPKGGEAFF	TGTGCCAGCAGCCCTAAGGGGGGGGAAGCTTTCTTT
TRBV13	-	TRBD2	TRBJ2-1	CASSRTSGGATYNEQFF	TGTGCCAGTAGCAGGACTAGCGGGGGGGCCACCTACAATGAGCAGTTCTTC
TRBV9	-	TRBD2	TRBJ2-3	CASSELGLADTDTQYF	TGTGCCAGCAGCGAACTAGGACTAGCGGACACAGATACGCAGTATTTT
TRBV6-5	-	TRBD1	TRBJ2-1	CASRKQGFDGQFF	TGTGCCAGCAGGAAACAGGGGTTCGATGGGCAGTTCTTC
TRBV7-2	once	-	TRBJ2-1	CASSLVSDSYNEQFF	TGTGCCAGCAGCTTAGTGTCCGACTCTTACAATGAGCAGTTCTTC
TRBV4-2	-	TRBD1	TRBJ1-3	CASSQDLTGGLVNTIYF	TGTGCCAGCAGCCAAGATCTGACAGGGGGCTTGGTAAACACCATATATTTT
TRBV27	few	TRBD2	TRBJ2-7	CASSLTSGGFEQYF	TGTGCCAGCAGTTTGACTAGCGGGGGATTCGAGCAGTACTTC
TRBV9	-	TRBD1	TRBJ1-1	CASSPGAGGEAFF	TGTGCCAGCAGCCCGGGGGCAGGGGGTGAAGCTTTCTTT
TRBV7-3	-	TRBD2	TRBJ2-1	CASSLRDYMGGYNEQFF	TGTGCCAGCAGCTTAAGGGACTATATGGGGGGCTACAATGAGCAGTTCTTC
TRBV21-1	-	-	TRBJ2-1	CASRTSLAEKRRNEQFF	TGTGCCAGCAGAACTTCCCTAGCGGAGAAACGTCGCAATGAGCAGTTCTTC
TRBV9	-	-	TRBJ1-2	CASSVDTGYGYTF	TGTGCCAGCAGCGTAGACACGGGATATGGCTACACCTTC
TRBV30	-	-	TRBJ1-1	CARKAGDWVTEAFF	TGTGCCAGAAAGGCAGGGGATTGGGTCACTGAAGCTTTCTTT